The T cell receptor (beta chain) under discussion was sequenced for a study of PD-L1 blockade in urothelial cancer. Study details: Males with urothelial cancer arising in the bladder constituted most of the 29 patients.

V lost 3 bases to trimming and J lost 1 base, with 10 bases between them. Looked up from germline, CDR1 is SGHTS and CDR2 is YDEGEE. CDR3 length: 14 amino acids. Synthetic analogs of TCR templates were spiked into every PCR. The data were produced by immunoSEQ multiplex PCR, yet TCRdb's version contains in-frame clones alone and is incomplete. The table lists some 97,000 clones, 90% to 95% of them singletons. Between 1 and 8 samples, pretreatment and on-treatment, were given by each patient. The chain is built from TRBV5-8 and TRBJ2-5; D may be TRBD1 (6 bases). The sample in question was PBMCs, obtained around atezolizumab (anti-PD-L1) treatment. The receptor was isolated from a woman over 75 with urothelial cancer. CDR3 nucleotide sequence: TGTGCCAGCAGCTCGGGGACACCCCAAGAGACCCAGTACTTC. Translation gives CASSSGTPQETQYF.